A selection of T cell receptor beta chains follows, all from one sample in a study of a mutant IDH1 vaccine in newly diagnosed glioma. Only in-frame clones appear in the TCRdb table, and some are missing; sequencing was by immunoSEQ multiplex PCR. The sample records 57,000 or so clones, roughly four fifths being singletons. These receptors have no known antigen. The source was PBMCs, collected from a glioma patient whose treatment included an IDH1 peptide vaccine. These receptors were collected from a man under 40 with glioma. The CDR3 runs from the conserved cysteine through the conserved F or W. The order of the fields is clone size, V gene, D gene, J gene, CDR3 DNA, CDR3 protein. A D gene is named only where the DNA matches it firmly. Size is omitted from some rows. Given values are once, few, many or a class for expanded clones.

.	TRBV18	TRBD2	TRBJ2-2	TGTGCCAGCTCCCTCGGACTAGCGGCGAACACCGGGGAGCTGTTTTTT	CASSLGLAANTGELFF
once	TRBV6-5	.	TRBJ1-4	TGTGCCAGCAGTTACTCGTCGGGGACTGAAAAACTGTTTTTT	CASSYSSGTEKLFF
.	TRBV6-5	.	TRBJ2-7	TGTGCCAGCGGGGGCCTCGGGCTCGAGCAGTACTTC	CASGGLGLEQYF
.	TRBV6-6	TRBD1	TRBJ1-1	TGTGCCAGCGGGACAGGGGCCTTGAACACTGAAGCTTTCTTT	CASGTGALNTEAFF
.	TRBV6-1	.	TRBJ2-7	TGTGCCAGCAGTCTGACCGAGCTCTCCTACGAGCAGTACTTC	CASSLTELSYEQYF
.	TRBV28	.	TRBJ1-5	TGTGCCAGCAGAGAGGGGCATCAGCCCCAGCATTTT	CASREGHQPQHF
.	TRBV5-1	.	TRBJ2-1	TGCGCCAGCAGCTTATCCACGGGAGTGCGGAATGAGCAGTTCTTC	CASSLSTGVRNEQFF
.	TRBV11-3	.	TRBJ2-5	TGTGCCAGCAGCGTAGTTCTGGGGGAGACCCAGTACTTC	CASSVVLGETQYF
once	TRBV25-1	.	TRBJ2-5	TGTGCCAGCAACCCAGGGACGGAGACCCAGCACTTC	CASNPGTETQHF
.	TRBV7-8	.	TRBJ2-7	TGTGCCAGCAGCATAACAGGGTCGTATGGGGAGCAGTACTTC	CASSITGSYGEQYF
.	TRBV28	.	TRBJ1-5	TGTGCCAGCAGACAATCTAGGCCCTATAGCAATCAGCCCCAGCATTTT	CASRQSRPYSNQPQHF
.	TRBV5-4	TRBD2	TRBJ2-7	TGTGCCAGCAGCTTGACTAGCGGGGACCACGAGCAGTACTTC	CASSLTSGDHEQYF
once	TRBV19	.	TRBJ1-5	TGTGCCAGTAGCTCTCAAGTTGGGCAGCCCCAGCATTTT	CASSSQVGQPQHF
.	TRBV28	.	TRBJ1-5	TGTGCCAGCAACCTATCCCGGGGACTTGTATTCAATCAGCCCCAGCATTTT	CASNLSRGLVFNQPQHF
few	TRBV13	.	TRBJ2-7	TGTGCCAGCAGCAGCTTAGGGTTAACGGGGGGCGAGTACGAGCAGTACTTC	CASSSLGLTGGEYEQYF
.	TRBV7-9	TRBD1	TRBJ2-7	TGTGCCAGCAGCTCGCAGGGGGACCCCTACGAGCAGTACTTC	CASSSQGDPYEQYF
.	TRBV5-4	.	TRBJ2-1	TGTGCCAGCAGCTTGGCGGGTCTTTCTTACAATGAGCAGTTCTTC	CASSLAGLSYNEQFF
.	TRBV5-5	.	TRBJ1-1	TGTGCCAGCAGCTTCCGGACAGAGAACACTGAAGCTTTCTTT	CASSFRTENTEAFF
.	TRBV6-1	TRBD2	TRBJ2-2	TGTGCCAGCACGGGACTAGCGGTGAACACCGGGGAGCTGTTTTTT	CASTGLAVNTGELFF
.	TRBV28	TRBD1	TRBJ2-7	TGTGCCAGCAGCACCATCGTCGCGTGGGGACAGAACTACGAGCAGTACTTC	CASSTIVAWGQNYEQYF
.	TRBV4-2	.	TRBJ1-2	TGTGCCAGCAGCCAAGGTTTGGGGGACGAGCGGGATGGCTACACCTTC	CASSQGLGDERDGYTF
once	TRBV7-9	.	TRBJ1-1	TGCGCCAGCAGCCAGGAGAGGTCGAGCACTGAAGCTTTCTTT	CASSQERSSTEAFF
.	TRBV19	TRBD1	TRBJ2-7	TGTGCCAGTAGTATCTCGGCAGGGGGTTCCTACGAGCAGTACTTC	CASSISAGGSYEQYF